This entry is about one T cell receptor beta chain. Its antigen is undetermined. The repertoire was sequenced with immunoSEQ multiplex PCR; TCRdb's copy has only in-frame clones and lacks some. The data show 2 million to 3 million clones, over 85% seen once. This sample was taken from a study of shared clonotypes between healthy human individuals. Whole-study findings and limits: What naive subsets generally showed was a larger estimated richness than memory subsets showed.

Trimming pared 7 bases from V and 3 bases from J, leaving 15 bases between. The CDR3 spans 15 residues. Per germline, CDR1 SGHVS and CDR2 FQNEAQ. Sequencing used naive CD4+ T cells from PBMCs. Subset described: CD45RA+ positively selected. The chain carries TRBV7-8 and TRBJ2-2, with a weak D call TRBD2 (7 bases). The receptor's source is a man younger than 35 in good health. Some clones in this sample may be carry-over from other donors' samples. DNA for the CDR3: TGTGCCAGCACCCATAGGGAGGGGGACACCGGGGAGCTGTTTTTT. Encoded protein: CASTHREGDTGELFF. Looking up the rest from reference TRBV7-8 and TRBJ2-2 gives the full variable domain: GAGVSQSPRYKVAKRGQDVALRCDPISGHVSLFWYQQALGQGPEFLTYFQNEAQLDKSGLPSDRFFAERPEGSVSTLKIQRTQQEDSAVYLCASTHREGDTGELFFGEGSRLTVL.